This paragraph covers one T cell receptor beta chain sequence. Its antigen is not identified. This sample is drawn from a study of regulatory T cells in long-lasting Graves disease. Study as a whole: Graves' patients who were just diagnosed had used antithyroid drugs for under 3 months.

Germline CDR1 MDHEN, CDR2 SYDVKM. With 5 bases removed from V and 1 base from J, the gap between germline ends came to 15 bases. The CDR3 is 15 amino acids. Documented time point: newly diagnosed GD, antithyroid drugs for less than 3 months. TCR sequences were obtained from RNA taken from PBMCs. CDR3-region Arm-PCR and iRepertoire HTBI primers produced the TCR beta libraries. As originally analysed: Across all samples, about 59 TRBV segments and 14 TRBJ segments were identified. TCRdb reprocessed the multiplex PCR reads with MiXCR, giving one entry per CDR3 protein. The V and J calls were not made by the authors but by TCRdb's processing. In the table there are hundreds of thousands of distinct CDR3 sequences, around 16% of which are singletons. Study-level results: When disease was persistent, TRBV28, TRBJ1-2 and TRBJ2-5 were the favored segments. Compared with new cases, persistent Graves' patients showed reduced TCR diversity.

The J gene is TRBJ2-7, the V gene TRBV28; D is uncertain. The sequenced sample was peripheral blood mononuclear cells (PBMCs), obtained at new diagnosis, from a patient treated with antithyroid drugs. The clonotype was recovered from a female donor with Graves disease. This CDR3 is CASSPSTGVSYEQYF. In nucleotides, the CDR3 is TGTGCCAGCAGTCCCTCCACTGGGGTTTCCTACGAGCAGTACTTC.